Following are 16 T cell receptor beta chains from one sample sequenced in a study of beta chain features in type 1 diabetes (dated by TCRdb to 2016 to 2019). The library was made by the immunoSEQ multiplex PCR assay. The entire amount of isolated RNA was reverse transcribed using the High Capacity cDNA Reverse Transcription Kit, so the sequenced TCRB transcripts were expressed ones. TCRdb limited this immuneACCESS table to in-frame rearrangements with V and J called. A share of clones is missing; checked studies link under half to unresolved V genes, and the rest is unexplained. The sample includes over 700,000 clones, with 17% observed a single time. The ten largest clones add up to around 0.02% of the sample. The source material was naive CD4+ T cells from blood. Explained via the paper, the cell subset or site label denotes: true naive CD4+ T cells. These TCRs come from a woman aged 18-29 years in good health.

The rearrangement links TRBV11-1 to TRBJ2-1; possible D gene TRBD2, 6 bases. CDR1 SGHAT and CDR2 FQDESV come from the germline V gene (reference sequence). This CDR3 has 16 amino acids. The V gene lost 0 bases and the J gene lost 9 bases, with 18 bases spanning the gap. The CDR3 spells CASSLALGGVEGEQFF. DNA of the CDR3: TGTGCCAGCAGCTTAGCACTCGGAGGGGTTGAGGGTGAGCAGTTCTTC.

J is TRBJ2-3 and V is TRBV5-1; a weak D match, TRBD2 (5 bases). Germline assignment: CDR1 SGHRS and CDR2 YFSETQ. Trimming took off 1 base at V and 6 bases at J, with 12 bases between the two ends. This CDR3 region has 14 residues. CDR3 sequence reads: CASSLTSRGDTQYF. The CDR3, as DNA: TGCGCCAGCAGCTTGACAAGCAGAGGGGATACGCAGTATTTT. Together with reference TRBV5-1 and TRBJ2-3, the CDR3 gives the full variable domain: KAGVTQTPRYLIKTRGQQVTLSCSPISGHRSVSWYQQTPGQGLQFLFEYFSETQRNKGNFPGRFSGRQFSNSRSEMNVSTLELGDSALYLCASSLTSRGDTQYFGPGTRLTVL.

In this sample, this clone turned up a few times. The chain combines TRBV15 with TRBJ2-4, with no clear D. The V gene's germline CDR1 is LNHNV and CDR2 YYDKDF (reference sequence). CDR3 length equals 14 residues. The V and J ends lost 1 base and 4 bases respectively, with 8 bases between them. This CDR3 is CATSRVDWKNIQYF. The CDR3 region has the DNA TGTGCCACCAGCAGAGTTGATTGGAAAAACATTCAGTACTTC.

V usage is TRBV7-8 and J usage is TRBJ2-7; no definite D call. CDR3 length: 14 amino acids. Trimming cost V 1 base and J 2 bases, with 9 bases left between them. CDR1 and CDR2 from the germline V gene are SGHVS and FQNEAQ. CDR3: CASSLDVQTYEQYF. Here the CDR3 DNA reads TGTGCCAGCAGCTTAGACGTGCAGACCTACGAGCAGTACTTC.

Details on this clone: The same CDR3 also results from other DNA sequences found in this sample. The V call is TRBV18, the J call TRBJ1-2, with TRBD1 matching 10 bases. From germline, CDR1 is KGHSH and CDR2 LQKENI. CDR3 size: 13 residues. V lost 3 bases, J lost 7 bases, and 2 bases stayed unmatched. CDR3 in DNA: TGTGCCAGCTCACCGCGGGACAGGGGTGGCTACACCTTC. Translated: CASSPRDRGGYTF.

This chain uses TRBV5-4 with TRBJ2-7, with 11 bases lining up with TRBD1. CDR3 length: 14 residues. V gave up 2 bases and J gave up 4 bases; unmatched junction bases: 2. The germline gives CDR1 SGHNT, CDR2 YYREEE (reference sequence). The CDR3 spells CASSFGTGGYEQYF. The DNA for the CDR3 is TGTGCCAGCAGCTTTGGGACAGGGGGATACGAGCAGTACTTC.

The chain uses TRBV7-3 and TRBJ1-1; D ambiguous. The V end lost 5 bases, the J end lost 0 bases, and 13 bases lay between the germline ends. The CDR3 is 15 residues long. Germline-derived CDR1 and CDR2 are SGHTA and FQGTGA. The CDR3 loop is CASSRLSGMNTEAFF. CDR3 nucleotide sequence: TGTGCCAGCAGCCGCCTCAGCGGAATGAACACTGAAGCTTTCTTT.

The rearrangement joins TRBV7-2 to TRBJ2-7; TRBD1 aligns across 8 bases. CDR3 length: 15 residues. Germline CDR1 reads SGHTA; CDR2 reads FQGNSA. The ends lost 3 bases at V and 6 bases at J; junction bases unmatched: 10. CDR3 amino acids: CASSFYGQGGPEQYF. CDR3 nucleotides: TGTGCCAGCAGCTTTTATGGACAGGGTGGCCCCGAGCAGTACTTC.

This clone turned up a few times. The CDR3 DNA follows: TGTGCCAGCAGCCCTAGAATACTAGATGGCTACACCTTC. It specifies CASSPRILDGYTF. The gene calls are TRBV13 and TRBJ1-2; D gene uncertain. Per germline, CDR1 PRHDT and CDR2 FYEKMQ (reference sequence). V dropped 5 bases and J dropped 6 bases, with 13 bases sitting between them. This CDR3 contains 13 residues.

This clone was observed at least ten times. CDR3 region: CASSLDSGPNTEAFF. The CDR3 nucleotides are TGTGCCAGCAGTTTAGATTCGGGCCCGAACACTGAAGCTTTCTTT. The chain has TRBV28 and TRBJ1-1; D is uncertain. V was clipped by 2 bases and J by 1 base, with 11 bases between them. The CDR3 contains 15 residues. Germline CDR1 reads MDHEN; CDR2 reads SYDVKM.

The rearrangement uses TRBV28 and TRBJ1-1, with a possible D match to TRBD1 (6 bases). This CDR3 spans 12 amino acids. The germline gives CDR1 MDHEN, CDR2 SYDVKM. Trimming removed 1 base from V and 7 bases from J, with 7 bases in between. For the CDR3, the DNA is TGTGCCAGCAGTTTATCAGGGGTTGAAGCTTTCTTT. Amino acid sequence: CASSLSGVEAFF.

The rearrangement joins TRBV5-6 to TRBJ2-1; D perhaps matches TRBD1 (6 bases). The V gene lost 2 bases and the J gene lost 0 bases, with 12 bases spanning the gap. The length of the CDR3 is 16 residues. The germline CDR1 and CDR2 sequences are SGHDT and YYEEEE. The CDR3 bases are TGTGCCAGCAGCTTACTAGGGGGAACCTCCTACAATGAGCAGTTCTTC. It is translated as CASSLLGGTSYNEQFF.

The table lists this clone with a few counts. V usage is TRBV27 and J usage is TRBJ2-1, with 13 nucleotides matching TRBD2. The length of the CDR3 is 19 residues. Looked up from germline, CDR1 is MNHEY and CDR2 is SMNVEV (reference sequence). The junction had 10 bases not matched to a gene; V was cut back by 5 bases and J by 0 bases. The CDR3 loop reads CASSPTSGRSGGSYNEQFF. The CDR3 region has the DNA TGTGCCAGCAGTCCGACTAGCGGGAGGTCCGGGGGCTCCTACAATGAGCAGTTCTTC.

This clone came up a few times. This rearrangement joins TRBV18 to TRBJ2-7, with 9 bases matching TRBD2. The CDR3 has 15 amino acids. J was trimmed by 5 bases and V by 3 bases; bases with no gene match: 8. Germline values: CDR1 KGHSH, CDR2 LQKENI. The CDR3 nucleotides are TGTGCCAGCTCACCCCCCGGGACTAGCTTCCACGAGCAGTACTTC. This encodes CASSPPGTSFHEQYF.

A remark on this clone: Germline is not matched at one junction end, which may reflect a read error. The chain carries TRBV19 and TRBJ1-5; D might be TRBD1 (6 bases). The CDR3 sequence is 14 residues long. Germline V gives CDR1 LNHDA, CDR2 SQIVND (reference sequence). The CDR3 nucleotides are TGCCCCTTCCTTTGTACAGGGTGGAATCAGCCCCAGCATTTT. Translated, it gives CPFLCTGWNQPQHF.

This clone was counted a few times. The chain combines TRBV9 with TRBJ1-1; 8 bases agree with TRBD1. The CDR3 spans 13 residues. Per the germline V gene, CDR1 is SGDLS and CDR2 is YYNGEE. V shed 8 bases and J 0 bases; nucleotides not matched to a gene: 3. CDR3 nucleotides: TGTGCCAGTGGACAGGGAGTGAACACTGAAGCTTTCTTT. Its protein product is CASGQGVNTEAFF.